This T cell receptor beta chain was captured in a study of T cell changes during pregnancy in multiple sclerosis. The germline gives CDR1 SGDLS, CDR2 YYNGEE. CDR3 length: 13 residues. The V end was cut by 1 base, the J end by 4 bases, with 5 bases between. Only in-frame clones appear in the TCRdb table, and some are missing; sequencing was by immunoSEQ multiplex PCR. Of roughly 30,000 clones in the sample, about 91% were seen once. This receptor was obtained from a female donor with multiple sclerosis, enrolled in a pregnancy study. The source material was CD8+ T cells from peripheral blood mononuclear cells, sampled in the second trimester of pregnancy. The rearrangement joins TRBV9 to TRBJ2-2; unclear D gene. This CDR3 is CASSVTVTGELFF. The CDR3 coding sequence is TGTGCCAGCAGCGTAACGGTCACCGGGGAGCTGTTTTTT.